The subject of this entry is one TCR beta chain. Its antigen remains unidentified. The data originate from a study of blood T cells in healthy people across ages. Study-wide points: Among long-lived donors, naive CD4+ cells were more numerous and diversity higher than in aged donors.

Together with a sample-barcoded 5' primer, a J-beta primer mix was included in a second PCR lasting about 6 to 12 cycles. Each CDR3 protein gets one entry after TCRdb re-called the 5' RACE reads with MiXCR. The profile covers around 790,000 distinct CDR3 sequences, with 40% to 50% appearing a single time and roughly a fifth taken by the ten largest. CDR1 is MNHEY, CDR2 SVGEGT, per germline. The CDR3 sequence is 13 residues long. V was clipped by 7 bases and J by 0 bases; unmatched bases: 3. The clonotype originates from a man aged 55 to 70 in good health. The sample taken for sequencing was blood. The chain joins TRBV6-2 or TRBV6-3 to TRBJ2-7; the match to TRBD1 covers 7 bases. The CDR3 DNA sequence: TGTGCCAGCAAGGGGACAGTCTCCTACGAGCAGTACTTC. Translating gives CASKGTVSYEQYF.